A single sample gave rise to the 8 T cell receptor beta chains below, sequenced in a study of Ad26.COV2.S vaccination and SARS-CoV-2 variants. Sequenced by immunoSEQ multiplex PCR; TCRdb stores in-frame clones only, minus some. The table lists over 400,000 clones, roughly 90% of them singletons. Treatment reported: roughly 20 received Ad26.COV2.S at low or high dose, single or two shots; roughly five received placebo; per-sample allocation not given. Sampling was performed 63 days after the first vaccine or placebo injection. Here the sequenced sample was peripheral blood, taken in a trial of Ad26.COV2.S vaccine versus placebo. The receptors stem from a person between 18 and 65 years old who received the Ad26.COV2.S COVID-19 vaccine or a placebo.

This clone has only a few counts. V and J are TRBV7-2 and TRBJ1-2; TRBD1 matches 7 bases. The germline CDR1 and CDR2 sequences are SGHTA and FQGNSA. The CDR3 has 15 amino acids. The V segment lost 5 bases and the J segment 2 bases; nucleotides outside the gene matches: 8. Written as DNA, the CDR3 is TGTGCCAGCAGCCCGGGACAGCCCAGGAACTATGGCTACACCTTC. It encodes CASSPGQPRNYGYTF.

This chain uses TRBV20-1 with TRBJ1-2; the D gene is possibly TRBD1 (6 bases). This CDR3 comprises 14 residues. Germline V lookup: CDR1 DFQATT, CDR2 SNEGSKA (reference sequence). Deletions cut 3 bases from V and 7 bases from J, with 18 bases between. CDR3 sequence reads: CSASLPGDVGGYTF. The CDR3, as DNA: TGCAGTGCTAGTTTACCAGGGGACGTAGGTGGCTACACCTTC.

The chain joins TRBV24-1 to TRBJ1-3, with D tentatively TRBD1 (6 bases). Germline V gives CDR1 KGHDR, CDR2 SFDVKD. CDR3 length: 15 amino acids. V was pared by 4 bases and J by 10 bases, with 19 bases between. The CDR3 region has the DNA TGTGCCACCAGTGACAGTAGGACAGTCCCTGGGACCATATATTTT. Translating gives CATSDSRTVPGTIYF.

This clone was counted between two and nine times. V usage is TRBV6-5 and J usage is TRBJ1-5; no reliable D call. Per germline, CDR1 MNHEY and CDR2 SVGAGI. The CDR3 is 13 amino acids. With 6 bases removed from V and 3 bases from J, the gap between germline ends came to 9 bases. CDR3 nucleotides: TGTGCCAGCAGGTACCGCTACAATCAGCCCCAGCATTTT. Its translation: CASRYRYNQPQHF.

This chain uses TRBV30 with TRBJ1-2; tentatively, D is TRBD1 (5 bases). The CDR3 length is 14 residues. V was clipped by 0 bases and J by 2 bases, with 10 bases between them. Germline CDR1 GTSNPN, CDR2 SVGIG (reference sequence). CDR3 sequence reads: CAWSVEGQNYGYTF. In nucleotides, the CDR3 is TGTGCCTGGAGTGTTGAGGGGCAGAACTATGGCTACACCTTC. The full variable domain, completed using reference TRBV30 and TRBJ1-2, is SQTIHQWPATLVQPVGSPLSLECTVEGTSNPNLYWYRQAAGRGLQLLFYSVGIGQISSEVPQNLSASRPQDRQFILSSKKLLLSDSGFYLCAWSVEGQNYGYTFGSGTRLTVV.

This chain connects TRBV15 to TRBJ2-7, with 7 bases that match TRBD1. This CDR3 comprises 17 residues. Trimming took 0 bases from V and 7 from J; bases not matched to a gene: 15. Germline assignment: CDR1 LNHNV and CDR2 YYDKDF (reference sequence). The CDR3 sequence is CATSRDGRVGGAGEQYF. Here the CDR3 DNA reads TGTGCCACCAGCAGAGATGGCCGAGTAGGGGGCGCGGGTGAGCAGTACTTC.

J is TRBJ2-7 and V is TRBV9; 10 bases are shared with TRBD1. Germline CDR1 SGDLS, CDR2 YYNGEE. The CDR3 runs to 15 residues. V was clipped by 4 bases and J by 3 bases; unmatched bases: 7. CDR3 protein: CASSMAGTGVYEQYF. The CDR3 nucleotides are TGTGCCAGCAGCATGGCGGGGACAGGGGTCTACGAGCAGTACTTC.

This chain connects TRBV6-2 or TRBV6-3 to TRBJ2-7, with 7 bases identical to TRBD1. Germline V gives CDR1 MNHEY, CDR2 SVGEGT. V dropped 2 bases and J dropped 7; count of bases not matched to a gene: 14. The CDR3 runs 16 residues. The CDR3 protein is CASSYPRTGNLWEQYF. DNA for the CDR3: TGTGCCAGCAGTTACCCCCGGACAGGAAACCTTTGGGAGCAGTACTTC.